Below, 13 T cell receptor beta chains from the same sample are listed, as sequenced in a study of T cells after yellow fever vaccination. Using its own MiXCR run on the 5' RACE reads, TCRdb lists one record per CDR3 protein. Of hundreds of thousands of distinct CDR3 sequences in the sample, roughly an eighth were seen once. Source: PBMCs, taken on the day of the yellow fever booster vaccination. These receptors all stem from a man younger than 40 who received the YFV17D yellow fever vaccine.

There are a few counts of this clonotype. This chain uses TRBV5-1 with TRBJ1-6; D ambiguous. CDR3 length: 13 residues. Germline V CDR1 and CDR2: SGHRS, YFSETQ. The germline V and J ends were trimmed by 0 bases and 10 bases, with 8 bases remaining between them. The CDR3 DNA is TGCGCCAGCAGCTTGGCGGGCAGATCACCCCTCCACTTT. Amino acids: CASSLAGRSPLHF.

The genes are TRBV7-2 and TRBJ2-1, with 9 positions matching TRBD2. The CDR3 is 15 residues long. V lost 5 bases and J lost 2; bases outside the gene matches: 4. Germline V gene data show CDR1 as SGHTA and CDR2 as FQGNSA. CDR3: CASSLSGSAYNEQFF. DNA for the CDR3: TGTGCCAGCAGCCTTAGCGGGAGTGCCTACAATGAGCAGTTCTTC.

The chain uses TRBV7-3 and TRBJ2-1; weak D call: TRBD2 (5 bases). The CDR3 is 15 amino acids. The V end lost 4 bases, the J end lost 4 bases, and 14 bases lay between the germline ends. Germline V gives CDR1 SGHTA, CDR2 FQGTGA. The chain's CDR3 is CASSSGLTGYNEQFF. The CDR3 nucleotides are TGTGCCAGCAGCTCAGGATTAACGGGGTACAATGAGCAGTTCTTC.

This clonotype was detected only a few times. The gene calls are TRBV7-6 and TRBJ2-3, with D possibly being TRBD1 (6 bases). This CDR3 region has 15 residues. CDR1 is SGHVS and CDR2 is FNYEAQ in the germline V gene. Trimming removed 6 bases from V and 1 base from J, with 14 bases in between. Written as DNA, the CDR3 is TGTGCCAGCAGTCCAACGGGACACCGCACAGATACGCAGTATTTT. The encoded protein is CASSPTGHRTDTQYF.

This chain connects TRBV20-1 to TRBJ2-7; TRBD2 matches 7 bases. Germline values: CDR1 DFQATT, CDR2 SNEGSKA (reference sequence). V lost 6 bases and J lost 3; bases outside the gene matches: 8. There are 13 residues in the CDR3. The DNA of the CDR3 is TGCAGTGCGCAGCGCGGGAGTGGCTACGAGCAGTACTTC. Translated, it gives CSAQRGSGYEQYF.

This clonotype was observed a handful of times. The chain carries TRBV5-5 and TRBJ2-7, with TRBD1 matching 8 bases. Germline loops: CDR1 SGHKS, CDR2 YYEKEE (reference sequence). The V and J ends lost 4 bases and 3 bases, in that order; junction bases with no gene match: 6. The length of the CDR3 is 14 residues. The CDR3 DNA is TGTGCCAGCAGCCGCGACAGGGGCGGCTACGAGCAGTACTTC. This sequence encodes CASSRDRGGYEQYF.

In this sample, this clonotype turned up many times. The V gene is TRBV27, the J gene TRBJ1-2; 11 bases match TRBD1. V shed 6 bases, J shed 4 bases, and the junction held 4 bases outside the gene matches. CDR1 MNHEY and CDR2 SMNVEV come from the germline V gene (reference sequence). The CDR3 is 14 residues long. CDR3 loop: CASRRTGGAYGYTF. Here the CDR3 DNA reads TGTGCCAGCAGACGGACAGGGGGCGCCTATGGCTACACCTTC.

This rearrangement joins TRBV20-1 to TRBJ2-1, with D possibly matching TRBD2 (6 bases). There are 14 residues in the CDR3. V lost 6 bases and J 2 bases, leaving 14 bases between the germline ends. CDR1 and CDR2 from the germline V gene are DFQATT and SNEGSKA (reference sequence). The CDR3 DNA is TGCAGTGCACCCGAAGGACTAACCTACAATGAGCAGTTCTTC. Its protein is CSAPEGLTYNEQFF.

This clonotype was picked up a small number of times. The chain links TRBV6-5 to TRBJ1-2; a weak D match, TRBD1 (6 bases). The CDR3 loop spans 13 amino acids. With 2 bases removed from V and 8 bases from J, the gap between germline ends came to 12 bases. Germline CDR1 is MNHEY and CDR2 is SVGAGI. CDR3 coding DNA: TGTGCCAGCAGTTACGGAACAGGGTCGGGCTACACCTTC. Residues: CASSYGTGSGYTF.

The gene calls are TRBV5-1 and TRBJ2-4, with 7 bases matching TRBD1. CDR3 length: 16 amino acids. CDR1 SGHRS and CDR2 YFSETQ come from the germline V gene. J lost 11 bases, V lost 4 bases, and 18 bases had no gene match. The CDR3 loop is CASSNGRDSTPGVQYF. CDR3 DNA: TGCGCCAGCAGCAATGGCCGGGACAGCACTCCTGGGGTTCAGTACTTC.

The chain uses TRBV11-2 and TRBJ2-5; D is ambiguous. Germline V gene lookup returns CDR1 SGHAT and CDR2 FQNNGV. V was cut by 6 bases and J by 2 bases, with 10 bases left in between. There are 13 residues in the CDR3. The CDR3 region is CASRGLGQETQYF. The CDR3 coding sequence is TGTGCCAGCAGGGGATTAGGGCAAGAGACCCAGTACTTC.

The chain recombines TRBV29-1 with TRBJ2-7; a weak D match, TRBD1 (6 bases). Germline CDR1 and CDR2: SQVTM and ANQGSEA. The CDR3 has 13 residues. Trimming removed 4 bases from V and 4 bases from J, with 14 bases in between. The CDR3: CSVVWQGWYEQYF. Here the CDR3 DNA reads TGCAGCGTTGTTTGGCAGGGGTGGTACGAGCAGTACTTC.

The count of this clonotype is one. A junction end diverges from the germline sequence, so it may reflect a read error. The rearrangement uses TRBV15 and TRBJ1-4, with D maybe TRBD1 (6 bases). There are 14 residues in the CDR3. Germline CDR1 is LNHNV and CDR2 is YYDKDF (reference sequence). CDR3 protein: CATNRGGAHEKLSF. The CDR3 region has the DNA TGTGCCACCAACCGAGGGGGGGCGCATGAAAAACTGTCTTTT. The full variable domain, completed using reference TRBV15 and TRBJ1-4, is DAMVIQNPRYQVTQFGKPVTLSCSQTLNHNVMYWYQQKSSQAPKLLFHYYDKDFNNEADTPDNFQSRRPNTSFCFLDIRSPGLGDTAMYLCATNRGGAHEKLSFGSGTQLSVL.